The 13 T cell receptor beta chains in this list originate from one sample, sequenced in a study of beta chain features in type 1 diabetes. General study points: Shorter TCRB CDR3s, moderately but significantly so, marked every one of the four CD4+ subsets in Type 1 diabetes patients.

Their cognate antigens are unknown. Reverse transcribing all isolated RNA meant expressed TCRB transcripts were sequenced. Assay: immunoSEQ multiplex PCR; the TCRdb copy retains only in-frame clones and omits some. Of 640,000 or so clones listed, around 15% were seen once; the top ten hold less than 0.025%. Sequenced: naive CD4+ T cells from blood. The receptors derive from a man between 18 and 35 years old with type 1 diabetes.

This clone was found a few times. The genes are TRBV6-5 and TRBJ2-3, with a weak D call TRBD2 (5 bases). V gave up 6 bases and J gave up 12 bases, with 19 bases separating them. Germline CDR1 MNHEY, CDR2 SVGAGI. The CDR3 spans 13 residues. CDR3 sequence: CASSSSGISEQYF. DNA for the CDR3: TGTGCCAGCAGCTCATCCGGGATCTCGGAACAGTATTTT.

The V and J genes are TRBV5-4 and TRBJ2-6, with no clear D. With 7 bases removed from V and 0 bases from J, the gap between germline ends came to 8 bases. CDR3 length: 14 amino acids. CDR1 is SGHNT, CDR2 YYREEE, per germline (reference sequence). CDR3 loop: CASYASSGANVLTF. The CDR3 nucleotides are TGTGCCAGCTACGCGAGCTCTGGGGCCAACGTCCTGACTTTC. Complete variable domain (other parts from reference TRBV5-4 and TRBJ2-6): ETGVTQSPTHLIKTRGQQVTLRCSSQSGHNTVSWYQQALGQGPQFIFQYYREEENGRGNFPPRFSGLQFPNYSSELNVNALELDDSALYLCASYASSGANVLTFGAGSRLTVL.

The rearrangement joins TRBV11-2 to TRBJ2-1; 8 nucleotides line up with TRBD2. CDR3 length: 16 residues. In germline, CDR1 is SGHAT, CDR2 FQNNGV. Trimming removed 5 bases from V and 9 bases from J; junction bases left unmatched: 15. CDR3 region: CASSPRTSPRPAEQFF. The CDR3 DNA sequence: TGTGCCAGCAGCCCGAGGACTAGCCCCCGTCCGGCTGAGCAGTTCTTC.

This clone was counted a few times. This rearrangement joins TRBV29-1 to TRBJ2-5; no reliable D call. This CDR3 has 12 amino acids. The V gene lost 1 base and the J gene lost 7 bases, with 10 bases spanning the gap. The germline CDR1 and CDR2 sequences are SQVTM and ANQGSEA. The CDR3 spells CSVEGNGRTQYF. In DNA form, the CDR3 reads TGCAGCGTTGAAGGTAACGGTCGGACCCAGTACTTC.

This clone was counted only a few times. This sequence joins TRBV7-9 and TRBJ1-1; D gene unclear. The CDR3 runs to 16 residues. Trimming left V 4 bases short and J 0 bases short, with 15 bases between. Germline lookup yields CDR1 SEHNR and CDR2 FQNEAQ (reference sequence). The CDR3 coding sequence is TGTGCCAGCAGCTCCTCTAACAGTGGCTTGAACACTGAAGCTTTCTTT. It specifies CASSSSNSGLNTEAFF.

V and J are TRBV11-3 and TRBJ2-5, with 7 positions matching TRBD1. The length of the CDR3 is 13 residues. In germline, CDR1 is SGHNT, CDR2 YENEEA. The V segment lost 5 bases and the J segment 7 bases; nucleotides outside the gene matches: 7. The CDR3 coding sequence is TGTGCCAGCAGCCCTGACAGGGTTGGGACCCAGTACTTC. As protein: CASSPDRVGTQYF.

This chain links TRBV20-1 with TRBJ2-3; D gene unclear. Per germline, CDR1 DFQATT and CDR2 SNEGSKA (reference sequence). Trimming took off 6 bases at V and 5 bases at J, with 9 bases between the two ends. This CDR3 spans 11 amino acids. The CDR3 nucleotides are TGCAGTGCGTGGGCACGAGATACGCAGTATTTT. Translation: CSAWARDTQYF.

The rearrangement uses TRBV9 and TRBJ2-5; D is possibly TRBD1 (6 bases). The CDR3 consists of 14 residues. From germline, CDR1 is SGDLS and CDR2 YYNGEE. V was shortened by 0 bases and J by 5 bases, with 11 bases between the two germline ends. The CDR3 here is CASSVEDSRETQYF. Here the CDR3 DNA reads TGTGCCAGCAGCGTAGAGGACAGTCGTGAGACCCAGTACTTC.

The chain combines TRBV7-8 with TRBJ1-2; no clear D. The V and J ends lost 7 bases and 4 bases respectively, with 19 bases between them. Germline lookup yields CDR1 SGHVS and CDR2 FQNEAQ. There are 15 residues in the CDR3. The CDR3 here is CASTEAGTDPYGYTF. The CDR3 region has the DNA TGTGCCAGCACAGAAGCAGGAACCGACCCCTATGGCTACACCTTC.

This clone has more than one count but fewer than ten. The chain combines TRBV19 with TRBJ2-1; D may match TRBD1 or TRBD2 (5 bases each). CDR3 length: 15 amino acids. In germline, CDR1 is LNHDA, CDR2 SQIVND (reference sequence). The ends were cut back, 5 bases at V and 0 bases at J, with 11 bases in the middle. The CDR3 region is CASSVGASSYNEQFF. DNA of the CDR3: TGTGCCAGTAGTGTCGGGGCAAGCTCCTACAATGAGCAGTTCTTC. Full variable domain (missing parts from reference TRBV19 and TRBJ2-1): DGGITQSPKYLFRKEGQNVTLSCEQNLNHDAMYWYRQDPGQGLRLIYYSQIVNDFQKGDIAEGYSVSREKKESFPLTVTSAQKNPTAFYLCASSVGASSYNEQFFGPGTRLTVL.

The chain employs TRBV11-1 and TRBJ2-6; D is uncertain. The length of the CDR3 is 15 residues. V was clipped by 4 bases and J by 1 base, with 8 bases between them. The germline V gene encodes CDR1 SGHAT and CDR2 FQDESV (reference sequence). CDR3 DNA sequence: TGTGCCAGCAGCTCACAGCGATCTGGGGCCAACGTCCTGACTTTC. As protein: CASSSQRSGANVLTF.

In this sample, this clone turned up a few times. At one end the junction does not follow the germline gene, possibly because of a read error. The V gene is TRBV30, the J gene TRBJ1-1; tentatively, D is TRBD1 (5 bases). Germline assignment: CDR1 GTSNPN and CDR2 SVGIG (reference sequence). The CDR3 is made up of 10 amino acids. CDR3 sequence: CAWSGGPLDF. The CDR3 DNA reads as TGTGCCTGGAGTGGGGGACCCCTCGACTTT.

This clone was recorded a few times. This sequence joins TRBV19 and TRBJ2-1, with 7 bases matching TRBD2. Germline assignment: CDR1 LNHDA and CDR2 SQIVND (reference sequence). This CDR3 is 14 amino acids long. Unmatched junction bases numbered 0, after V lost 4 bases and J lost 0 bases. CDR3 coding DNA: TGTGCCAGTAGTAGCGGGGGCTCCTACAATGAGCAGTTCTTC. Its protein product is CASSSGGSYNEQFF.